This T cell receptor (beta chain) comes out of a study of neurological immune-mediated disorders. In this sample, this clonotype turned up many times. One entry per CDR3 protein, called by TCRdb with MiXCR from the 5' RACE reads. There are tens of thousands of distinct CDR3 sequences in the sample; 4.5% occur only once, and about 6.9% lies in the top ten. The CDR3 length is 14 residues. V was trimmed by 0 bases and J by 6 bases, leaving 9 bases between them. CDR1 is SGHTA and CDR2 is FQGNSA in the germline V gene. The clonotype comes from a man under 40 with multiple sclerosis. The rearrangement links TRBV7-2 to TRBJ2-1, with a tentative D call TRBD2 (6 bases). Sequencing input: PBMCs. The DNA of the CDR3 is TGTGCCAGCAGCTTAGCATGGGGAGGCAATGAGCAGTTCTTC. Residues: CASSLAWGGNEQFF.